This T cell receptor (beta chain) was recorded in a study of T-cell reconstitution after alpha-beta-depleted transplantation in children. Findings and limits, study-wide: Several patients had high TCRbeta diversity at day 60; it came from surviving recipient T cells and thymic progenitors. From newly produced T cells came most of the T-cell counts and diversity one year after transplant. The origin of alpha-beta T cells about two months after transplant was reportedly several hundred expanded graft clones.

J gave up 5 bases and V 3 bases, and 8 bases lay outside the gene matches. The CDR3 extends over 17 amino acids. CDR1 is SGHRS and CDR2 is YFSETQ in the germline V gene. Unique molecular identifiers tagged the TCRbeta library. Each CDR3 protein gets one entry after TCRdb re-called the PCR reads with MiXCR. This table holds approximately 630,000 distinct CDR3 sequences, over 10% found once. This clonotype occurred many times. Its target is not known. The sequencing used PBMCs, collected before TCRalphabeta/CD19-depleted stem cell transplant. The source is a girl aged 2 to 9 with congenital amegakaryocytic thrombocytopenia, due to receive a stem cell transplant. The V and J genes are TRBV5-1 and TRBJ2-3; TRBD2 matches 14 bases. The CDR3 loop is CASSSEGTSGSKDTQYF. The DNA of the CDR3 is TGCGCCAGCAGCTCGGAAGGGACTAGCGGGAGTAAAGATACGCAGTATTTT.